These 10 T cell receptor beta chains share one sample of origin, sequenced in a study of blood T cell repertoires in COVID-19. Assay used: immunoSEQ multiplex PCR; TCRdb lists only in-frame clones, some missing. The table has 70,000 or so clones, around nine tenths seen once. The material sequenced was peripheral blood. The source is a human donor in a cohort sampled during active COVID-19.

The rearrangement joins TRBV28 to TRBJ2-3; 8 nucleotides align to TRBD2. The V gene end was trimmed by 6 bases and the J gene end by 4 bases; junction bases not matched to a gene: 3. CDR3 length equals 13 residues. The germline CDR1 and CDR2 sequences are MDHEN and SYDVKM. The CDR3, as DNA: TGTGCCAGCAGAGGGACTAGGCCAGATACGCAGTATTTT. This encodes CASRGTRPDTQYF.

The chain has TRBV2 and TRBJ2-3; 7 positions agree with TRBD2. Trimming took 5 bases from V and 3 from J; bases not matched to a gene: 2. Germline loops: CDR1 SNHLY, CDR2 FYNNEI. CDR3 length: 13 amino acids. The CDR3 region is CASSLAVTDTQYF. In nucleotides, the CDR3 is TGTGCCAGCAGTCTAGCGGTGACAGATACGCAGTATTTT.

This clone was detected only once. The V call is TRBV24-1, the J call TRBJ2-1; 7 bases are shared with TRBD2. The trim removed 3 bases at V and 5 bases at J, leaving 12 bases unmatched. Germline V gives CDR1 KGHDR, CDR2 SFDVKD. This CDR3 has 17 residues. This CDR3 reads CATSDPGLPTTNNEQFF. The DNA of the CDR3 is TGTGCCACCAGTGATCCGGGACTACCAACCACTAACAATGAGCAGTTCTTC.

DNA of the CDR3: TGTGCCAGCAGTTACGACAGGGCCTCCGGCTACACCTTC. Its protein product is CASSYDRASGYTF. This chain links TRBV6-2 or TRBV6-3 with TRBJ1-2; 7 bases map to TRBD1. Germline values: CDR1 MNHEY, CDR2 SVGEGT. The CDR3 runs 13 residues. V shed 2 bases, J shed 8 bases, and the junction held 5 bases outside the gene matches.

This clone was seen once. The chain uses TRBV19 and TRBJ1-1, with D possibly being TRBD1 (5 bases). V was cut by 9 bases and J by 5 bases, with 22 bases left in between. The CDR3 consists of 15 residues. CDR1 is LNHDA and CDR2 is SQIVND in the germline V gene (reference sequence). CDR3 amino acids: CASRGQPLSRTEAFF. The DNA of the CDR3 is TGTGCCAGCCGAGGACAACCCCTCTCGAGGACTGAAGCTTTCTTT.

V and J are TRBV7-9 and TRBJ2-1, with 9 bases that match TRBD1. The J segment lost 4 bases and the V segment lost 7 bases, leaving 8 bases of the junction unmatched. Germline values: CDR1 SEHNR, CDR2 FQNEAQ (reference sequence). The CDR3 has 15 residues. CDR3 loop: CASTLSGQGYNEQFF. CDR3 coding DNA: TGTGCCAGCACCCTTTCGGGACAGGGATACAATGAGCAGTTCTTC.

The chain uses TRBV10-3 and TRBJ2-7; TRBD1 might be the D (6 bases). CDR3 length: 14 amino acids. The V and J ends lost 4 bases and 3 bases respectively, with 13 bases between them. Germline V lookup: CDR1 ENHRY, CDR2 SYGVKD. CDR3 sequence: CAISASRGYYEQYV. CDR3 nucleotides: TGTGCCATCAGTGCAAGCAGGGGCTACTACGAGCAGTACGTC.

The J gene is TRBJ2-7, the V gene TRBV2; the match to TRBD1 covers 10 bases. The CDR3 consists of 13 residues. Germline-derived CDR1 and CDR2 are SNHLY and FYNNEI. The V segment lost 6 bases and the J segment 5 bases; nucleotides outside the gene matches: 4. This CDR3 reads CASRGTGEHEQYV. The CDR3, as DNA: TGTGCCAGCAGGGGGACAGGGGAACACGAGCAGTACGTC.

This chain connects TRBV7-9 to TRBJ2-1, with D unresolved. The V end was cut by 6 bases, the J end by 7 bases, with 19 bases between. The CDR3 runs to 15 residues. The germline V gene has CDR1 SEHNR and CDR2 FQNEAQ (reference sequence). The CDR3 loop reads CASRPPPRVGNEQFF. Written as DNA, the CDR3 is TGTGCCAGCAGGCCCCCCCCACGGGTTGGGAATGAGCAGTTCTTC. The variable domain in full, completed from reference TRBV7-9 and TRBJ2-1, reads DTGVSQNPRHKITKRGQNVTFRCDPISEHNRLYWYRQTLGQGPEFLTYFQNEAQLEKSRLLSDRFSAERPKGSFSTLEIQRTEQGDSAMYLCASRPPPRVGNEQFFGPGTRLTVL.

The rearrangement joins TRBV5-1 to TRBJ2-7; 15 bases map to TRBD2. The V and J ends lost 3 bases and 6 bases, in that order; junction bases with no gene match: 10. CDR3 size: 17 residues. Germline V gives CDR1 SGHRS, CDR2 YFSETQ. The CDR3 DNA is TGCGCCAGCAGCTGGACTAGCGGGAGGGCTTCGGGCTGCGAGCAGTACGTC. Amino acid sequence: CASSWTSGRASGCEQYV.